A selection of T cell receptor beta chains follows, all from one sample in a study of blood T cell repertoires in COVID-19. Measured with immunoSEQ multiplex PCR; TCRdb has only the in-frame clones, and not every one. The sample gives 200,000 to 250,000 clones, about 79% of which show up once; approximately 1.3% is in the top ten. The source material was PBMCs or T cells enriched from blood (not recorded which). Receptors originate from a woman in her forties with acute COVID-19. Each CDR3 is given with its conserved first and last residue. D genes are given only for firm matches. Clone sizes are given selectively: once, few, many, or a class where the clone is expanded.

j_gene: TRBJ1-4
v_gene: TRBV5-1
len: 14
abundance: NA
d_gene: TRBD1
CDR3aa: CASSFGQGREKLFF
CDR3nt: TGCGCCAGCAGCTTTGGACAGGGCCGGGAAAAACTGTTTTTT

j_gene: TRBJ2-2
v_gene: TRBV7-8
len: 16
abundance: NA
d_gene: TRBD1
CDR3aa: CASSLGTGGSGGELFF
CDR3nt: TGTGCCAGCAGCCTAGGGACAGGGGGGTCCGGCGGGGAGCTGTTTTTT

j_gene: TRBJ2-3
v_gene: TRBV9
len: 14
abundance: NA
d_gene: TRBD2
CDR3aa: CASSLSGGADTQYF
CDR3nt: TGTGCCAGCAGCCTTAGCGGGGGAGCAGATACGCAGTATTTT

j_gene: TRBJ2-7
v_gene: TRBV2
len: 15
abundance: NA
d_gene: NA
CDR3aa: CASSEGGGLPYEQYF
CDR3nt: TGTGCCAGCAGTGAAGGTGGAGGGCTACCCTACGAGCAGTACTTC

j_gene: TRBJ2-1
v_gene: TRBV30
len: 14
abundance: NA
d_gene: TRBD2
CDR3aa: CAWRRGGLIDEQFF
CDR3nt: TGTGCCTGGAGACGGGGGGGCCTTATCGATGAGCAGTTCTTC

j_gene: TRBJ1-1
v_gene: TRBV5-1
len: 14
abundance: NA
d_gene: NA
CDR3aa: CASTPSDQRTEAFF
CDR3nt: TGCGCCAGCACCCCTTCCGATCAGAGGACTGAAGCTTTCTTT

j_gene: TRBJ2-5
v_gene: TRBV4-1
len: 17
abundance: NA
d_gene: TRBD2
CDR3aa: CASSPLEIAGGQETQYF
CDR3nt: TGCGCCAGCAGCCCCCTTGAGATAGCGGGGGGACAAGAGACCCAGTACTTC

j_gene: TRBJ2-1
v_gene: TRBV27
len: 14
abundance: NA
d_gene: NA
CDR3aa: CASGRSGAYNEQFF
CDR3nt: TGTGCCAGCGGCCGGTCAGGGGCCTACAATGAGCAGTTCTTC

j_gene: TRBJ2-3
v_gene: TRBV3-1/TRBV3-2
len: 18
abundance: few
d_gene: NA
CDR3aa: CASSQDPRRVLTWDTQYF
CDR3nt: TGTGCCAGCAGCCAAGACCCTAGGCGGGTCTTAACATGGGATACGCAGTATTTT

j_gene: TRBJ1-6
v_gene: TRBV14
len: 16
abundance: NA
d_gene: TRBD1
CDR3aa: CASSQDRRTGGSPLHF
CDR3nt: TGTGCCAGCAGCCAAGATAGGAGGACAGGGGGTTCACCCCTCCACTTT

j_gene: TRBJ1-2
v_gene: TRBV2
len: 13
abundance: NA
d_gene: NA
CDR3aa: CASTVTGRYGYTF
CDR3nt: TGTGCCAGCACTGTGACAGGTCGCTATGGCTACACCTTC

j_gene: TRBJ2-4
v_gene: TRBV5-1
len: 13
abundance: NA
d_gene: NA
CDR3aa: CASTDNSQDIQYF
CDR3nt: TGCGCCAGCACCGACAACTCACAGGACATTCAGTACTTC

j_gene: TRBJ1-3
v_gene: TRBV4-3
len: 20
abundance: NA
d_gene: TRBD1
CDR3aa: CASSRYVQAGGESSGNTIYF
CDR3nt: TGCGCCAGCAGCCGCTACGTCCAGGCAGGGGGCGAAAGCTCTGGAAACACCATATATTTT

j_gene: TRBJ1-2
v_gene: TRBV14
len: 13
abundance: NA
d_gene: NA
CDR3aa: CASSPGLSYGYTF
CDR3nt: TGTGCCAGCAGCCCGGGACTGTCCTATGGCTACACCTTC

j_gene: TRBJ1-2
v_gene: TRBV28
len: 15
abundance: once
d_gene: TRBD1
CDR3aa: CASSPGQGNTYGYTF
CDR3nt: TGTGCCAGCAGTCCCGGACAGGGGAATACCTATGGCTACACCTTC

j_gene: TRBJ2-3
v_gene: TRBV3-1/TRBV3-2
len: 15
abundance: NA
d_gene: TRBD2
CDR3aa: CASSSTSGLTDTQYF
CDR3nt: TGTGCCAGCAGTTCGACTAGCGGTTTGACAGATACGCAGTATTTT

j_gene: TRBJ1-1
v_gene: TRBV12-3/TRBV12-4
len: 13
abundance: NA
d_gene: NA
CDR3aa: CASSLGENTEAFF
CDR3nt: TGTGCCAGCAGTTTAGGAGAGAACACTGAAGCTTTCTTT

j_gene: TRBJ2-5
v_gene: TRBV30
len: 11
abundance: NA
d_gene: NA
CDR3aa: CAWGRQETQYF
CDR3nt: TGTGCCTGGGGGCGGCAAGAGACCCAGTACTTC

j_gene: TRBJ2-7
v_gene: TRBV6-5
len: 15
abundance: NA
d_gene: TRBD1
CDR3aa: CASSQTADRTYEQYF
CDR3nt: TGTGCCAGCAGTCAAACTGCGGACAGGACCTACGAGCAGTACTTC

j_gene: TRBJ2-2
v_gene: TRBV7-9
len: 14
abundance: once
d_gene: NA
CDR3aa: CASSIVPGAGELFF
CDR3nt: TGTGCCAGCAGCATCGTACCAGGGGCGGGGGAGCTGTTTTTT

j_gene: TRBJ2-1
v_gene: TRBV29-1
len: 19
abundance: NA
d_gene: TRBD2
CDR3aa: CSVSRLAGAPRLLNNEQFF
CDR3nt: TGCAGCGTTTCTCGACTAGCGGGAGCCCCCCGGTTACTGAACAATGAGCAGTTCTTC

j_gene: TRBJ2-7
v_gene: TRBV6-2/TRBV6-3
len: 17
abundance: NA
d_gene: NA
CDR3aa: CASSPLPRGGPSWEQYF
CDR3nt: TGTGCCAGCAGTCCGCTACCAAGGGGGGGGCCCTCCTGGGAGCAGTACTTC

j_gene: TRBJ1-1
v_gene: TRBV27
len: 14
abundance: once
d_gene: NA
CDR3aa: CASRKMGGLWEAFF
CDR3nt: TGTGCCAGCAGGAAAATGGGAGGACTTTGGGAAGCTTTCTTT

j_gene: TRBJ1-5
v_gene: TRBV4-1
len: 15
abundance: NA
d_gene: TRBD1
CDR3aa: CASSQEGQSLEPQHF
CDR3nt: TGCGCCAGCAGCCAAGAGGGACAGTCCCTTGAGCCCCAGCATTTT

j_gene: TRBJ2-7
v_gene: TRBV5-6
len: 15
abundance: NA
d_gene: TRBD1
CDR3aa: CASSQPDRGIYEQYF
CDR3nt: TGTGCCAGCAGCCAGCCCGACAGGGGCATCTACGAGCAGTACTTC

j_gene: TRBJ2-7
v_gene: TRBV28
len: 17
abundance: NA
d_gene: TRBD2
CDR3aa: CASMGAFGTSENYEQYF
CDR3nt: TGTGCCAGCATGGGTGCATTCGGAACTAGCGAAAACTACGAGCAGTACTTC

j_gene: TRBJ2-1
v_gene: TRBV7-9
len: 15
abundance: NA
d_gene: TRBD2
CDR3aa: CASSFGDYEDNEQFF
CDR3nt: TGTGCCAGCAGCTTCGGGGACTACGAAGACAATGAGCAGTTCTTC

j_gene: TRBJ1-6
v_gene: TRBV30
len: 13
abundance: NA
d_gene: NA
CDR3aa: CAWSFKYNSPLHF
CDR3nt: TGTGCCTGGAGTTTCAAATATAATTCACCCCTCCACTTT

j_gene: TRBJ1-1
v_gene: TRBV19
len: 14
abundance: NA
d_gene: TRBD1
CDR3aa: CASSIQGANTEAFF
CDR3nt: TGTGCCAGTAGTATACAGGGGGCGAACACTGAAGCTTTCTTT

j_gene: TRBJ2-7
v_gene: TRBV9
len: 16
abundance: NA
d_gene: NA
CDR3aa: CASSPRMGTDTYEQYF
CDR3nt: TGTGCCAGCAGCCCCCGGATGGGGACTGATACCTACGAGCAGTACTTC

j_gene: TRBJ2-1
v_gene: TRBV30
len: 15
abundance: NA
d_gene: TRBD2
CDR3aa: CACQRRASGSNEQFF
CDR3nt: TGTGCCTGCCAAAGGAGGGCTAGCGGGAGCAATGAGCAGTTCTTC

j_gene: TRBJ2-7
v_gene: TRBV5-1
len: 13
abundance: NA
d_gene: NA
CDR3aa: CASSLAGQGNEYF
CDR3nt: TGCGCCAGCAGCTTGGCCGGGCAGGGGAATGAGTACTTC

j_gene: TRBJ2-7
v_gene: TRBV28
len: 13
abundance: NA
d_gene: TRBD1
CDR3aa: CASSQGAWYEQYF
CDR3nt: TGTGCCAGCAGTCAGGGGGCTTGGTACGAGCAGTACTTC

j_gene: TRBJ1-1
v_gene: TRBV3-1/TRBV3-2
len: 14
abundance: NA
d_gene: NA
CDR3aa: CASSQEGGATEAFF
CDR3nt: TGTGCCAGCAGCCAAGAGGGGGGGGCCACTGAAGCTTTCTTT

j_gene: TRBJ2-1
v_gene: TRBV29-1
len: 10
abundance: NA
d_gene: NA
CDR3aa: CSVADNEQFF
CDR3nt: TGCAGCGTTGCGGACAATGAGCAGTTCTTC

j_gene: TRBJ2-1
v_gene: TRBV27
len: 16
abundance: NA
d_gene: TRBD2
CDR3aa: CASKGGAGGSYNEQFF
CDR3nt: TGTGCCAGCAAGGGAGGAGCGGGGGGCTCCTACAATGAGCAGTTCTTC

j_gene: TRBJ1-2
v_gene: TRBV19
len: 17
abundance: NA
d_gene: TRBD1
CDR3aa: CASSMTSSTGVNYGYTF
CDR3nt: TGTGCCAGTAGTATGACATCTTCGACAGGGGTTAACTATGGCTACACCTTC

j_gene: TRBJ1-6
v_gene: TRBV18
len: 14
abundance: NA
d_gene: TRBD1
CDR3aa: CASSPRGPDSPLHF
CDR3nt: TGTGCCAGCTCACCCAGGGGGCCAGATTCACCCCTCCACTTT

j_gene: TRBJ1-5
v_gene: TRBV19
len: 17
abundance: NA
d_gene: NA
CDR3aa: CASSMYFGTGSDQPQHF
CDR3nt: TGTGCCAGTAGTATGTATTTTGGGACTGGGAGCGATCAGCCCCAGCATTTT

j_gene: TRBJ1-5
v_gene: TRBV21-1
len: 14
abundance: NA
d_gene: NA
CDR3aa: CASSKGQGNQPQHF
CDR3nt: TGTGCCAGCAGCAAAGGACAGGGCAATCAGCCCCAGCATTTT

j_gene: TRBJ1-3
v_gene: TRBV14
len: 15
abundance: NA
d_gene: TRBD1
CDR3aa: CASSSDRISGNTIYF
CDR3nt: TGTGCCAGCAGCTCGGACAGGATCTCTGGAAACACCATATATTTT

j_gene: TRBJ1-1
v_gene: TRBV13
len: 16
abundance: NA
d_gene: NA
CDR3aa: CASRSTMGDTNTEAFF
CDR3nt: TGTGCCAGCAGATCTACGATGGGGGACACGAACACTGAAGCTTTCTTT

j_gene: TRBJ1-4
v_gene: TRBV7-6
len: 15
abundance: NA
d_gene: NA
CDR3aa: CASSSQTPGNEKLFF
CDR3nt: TGTGCCAGCAGCTCTCAGACCCCAGGGAATGAAAAACTGTTTTTT

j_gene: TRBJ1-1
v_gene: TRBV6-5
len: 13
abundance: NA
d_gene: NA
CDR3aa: CASSRQMNTEAFF
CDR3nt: TGTGCCAGCAGCCGACAAATGAACACTGAAGCTTTCTTT

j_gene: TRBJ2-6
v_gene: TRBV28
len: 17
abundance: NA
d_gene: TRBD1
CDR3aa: CASSRRTGLAGANVLTF
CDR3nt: TGTGCCAGCAGTCGGAGGACAGGGCTTGCTGGGGCCAACGTCCTGACTTTC

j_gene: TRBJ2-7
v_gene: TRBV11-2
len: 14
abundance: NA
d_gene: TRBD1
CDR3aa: CASSLGQGIHEQYF
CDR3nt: TGTGCCAGCAGCTTGGGACAGGGGATCCACGAGCAGTACTTC

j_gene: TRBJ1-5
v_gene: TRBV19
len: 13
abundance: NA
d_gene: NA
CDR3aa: CASSILGNQPQHF
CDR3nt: TGTGCCAGTAGTATTCTAGGCAATCAGCCCCAGCATTTT

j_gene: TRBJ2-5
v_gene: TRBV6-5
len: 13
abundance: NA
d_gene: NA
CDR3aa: CASSYGRQETQYF
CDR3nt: TGTGCCAGCAGTTATGGGAGACAAGAGACCCAGTACTTC

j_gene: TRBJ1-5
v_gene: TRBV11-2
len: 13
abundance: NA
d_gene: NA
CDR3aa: CASSAELHQPQHF
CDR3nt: TGTGCCAGCAGCGCCGAGTTACATCAGCCCCAGCATTTT

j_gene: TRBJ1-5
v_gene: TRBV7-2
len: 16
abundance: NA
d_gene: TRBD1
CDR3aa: CASSPSGQGINQPQHF
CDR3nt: TGTGCCAGCAGCCCCTCGGGACAGGGGATCAATCAGCCCCAGCATTTT

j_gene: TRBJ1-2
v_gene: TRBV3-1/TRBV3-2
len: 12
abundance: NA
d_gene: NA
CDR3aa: CASSQERESYTF
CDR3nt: TGTGCCAGCAGCCAAGAGCGGGAGAGCTACACCTTC

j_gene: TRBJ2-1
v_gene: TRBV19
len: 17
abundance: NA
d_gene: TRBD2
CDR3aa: CASSKGLAGRGIDEQFF
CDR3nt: TGTGCCAGTAGTAAAGGACTAGCGGGAAGGGGGATCGATGAGCAGTTCTTC

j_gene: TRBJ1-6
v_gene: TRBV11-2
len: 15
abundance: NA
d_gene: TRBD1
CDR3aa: CASSLGYRGNSPLHF
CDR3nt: TGTGCCAGCAGCTTAGGGTACAGGGGCAATTCACCCCTCCACTTT

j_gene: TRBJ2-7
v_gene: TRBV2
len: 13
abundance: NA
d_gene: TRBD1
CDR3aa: CASQRDRYTEQYF
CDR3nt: TGTGCCAGCCAACGGGACAGGTATACCGAGCAGTACTTC